The rows below give T cell receptor beta chains drawn from one sample of a study of blood T cell repertoires in COVID-19. Sequencing was performed with immunoSEQ multiplex PCR; in TCRdb, only in-frame clones are kept and a portion is missing. In the table there are roughly 170,000 clones, around nine tenths of which are singletons. Sequencing was done on a sample of peripheral blood. The source is a man aged 40-55 years with active or convalescent COVID-19. CDR3s include the opening cysteine and the closing phenylalanine or tryptophan. Fields, in order: V gene, D gene, clone size, J gene, CDR3 protein, CDR3 DNA. D genes are given only for firm matches. Only part of the rows carry a size: once, few, many, or a class if the clone is expanded.

TRBV19	.	.	TRBJ2-2	CASSMGGTGELFF	TGTGCCAGTAGTATGGGAGGTACCGGGGAGCTGTTTTTT
TRBV20-1	TRBD2	.	TRBJ2-1	CSASPRGAYIEQFF	TGCAGTGCTAGTCCGCGGGGGGCCTACATTGAGCAGTTCTTC
TRBV29-1	.	once	TRBJ2-7	CSVLFNYEQYF	TGCAGCGTTTTGTTCAACTACGAGCAGTACTTC
TRBV4-3	TRBD2	.	TRBJ2-1	CASSQGSGDMDEQFF	TGCGCCAGCAGCCAAGGGAGCGGGGATATGGATGAGCAGTTCTTC
TRBV7-9	.	.	TRBJ1-4	CASSLRKQVDEKLFF	TGTGCCAGCAGCTTAAGGAAACAGGTCGACGAAAAACTGTTTTTT
TRBV12-5	.	.	TRBJ2-5	CASGLGDQETQYF	TGTGCTAGTGGTTTAGGAGACCAAGAGACCCAGTACTTC
TRBV30	.	.	TRBJ2-1	CAAAVYNEQFF	TGTGCCGCGGCGGTCTACAATGAGCAGTTCTTC
TRBV2	.	once	TRBJ2-5	CASYLQAGTQYF	TGTGCCAGCTACCTACAGGCCGGGACCCAGTACTTC
TRBV10-3	TRBD1	.	TRBJ2-1	CAISAGTGYNEQFF	TGTGCCATCAGCGCCGGGACAGGATACAATGAGCAGTTCTTC
TRBV11-1	.	.	TRBJ2-3	CASSLEGQGLTDTQYF	TGTGCCAGCAGCTTAGAGGGGCAGGGACTCACAGATACGCAGTATTTT
TRBV13	.	.	TRBJ1-3	CASSMAQGSGNTIYF	TGTGCCAGCAGCATGGCACAGGGTTCTGGAAACACCATATATTTT
TRBV2	.	.	TRBJ2-3	CASSEMGRGTSTDTQYF	TGTGCCAGCAGTGAAATGGGAAGGGGAACTAGCACAGATACGCAGTATTTT
TRBV7-9	TRBD2	.	TRBJ2-1	CASSLVAGGVDEQFF	TGTGCCAGCAGCTTAGTAGCGGGGGGTGTCGATGAGCAGTTCTTC
TRBV30	.	.	TRBJ1-4	CAWSPEATNEKLFF	TGTGCCTGGAGTCCAGAGGCAACTAATGAAAAACTGTTTTTT
TRBV5-1	.	once	TRBJ1-1	CASGVQGSAFF	TGCGCCAGCGGAGTACAGGGTTCAGCTTTCTTT
TRBV5-6	.	.	TRBJ1-1	CASSWGGGTEAFF	TGTGCCAGCAGCTGGGGGGGTGGAACTGAAGCTTTCTTT
TRBV11-2	.	.	TRBJ1-2	CASSLRGSYGYTF	TGTGCCAGCAGCTTGCGCGGCAGTTATGGCTACACCTTC
TRBV4-3	TRBD1	.	TRBJ2-7	CASSQEADRDTYEQYF	TGCGCCAGCAGCCAAGAGGCCGACAGGGATACCTACGAGCAGTACTTC
TRBV28	.	.	TRBJ1-5	CASSLPTGGNQPQHF	TGTGCCAGCAGTTTGCCCACGGGGGGCAATCAGCCCCAGCATTTT
TRBV5-6	.	.	TRBJ2-2	CASSLLRGTGELFF	TGTGCCAGCAGCTTGCTCAGAGGCACCGGGGAGCTGTTTTTT
TRBV6-5	TRBD1	once	TRBJ2-3	CASSYFPGQGKDTQYF	TGTGCCAGCAGTTATTTTCCGGGACAGGGGAAAGATACGCAGTATTTT
TRBV7-2	TRBD1	once	TRBJ2-7	CASSLGDRDEQYF	TGTGCCAGCAGCTTAGGGGACAGGGACGAGCAGTACTTC
TRBV7-9	TRBD2	.	TRBJ2-5	CASSLTGAGGDQYF	TGTGCCAGCAGCTTAACGGGAGCGGGGGGGGACCAGTACTTC
TRBV28	TRBD1	.	TRBJ1-6	CASTGQGNSPLHF	TGTGCCAGCACCGGACAGGGGAATTCACCCCTCCACTTT
TRBV6-5	.	.	TRBJ2-6	CASSPRDSGANVLTF	TGTGCCAGCAGCCCCCGGGACTCTGGGGCCAACGTCCTGACTTTC
TRBV7-9	.	.	TRBJ2-5	CASSSTTGAQYF	TGTGCCAGCAGCTCCACCACCGGGGCCCAGTACTTC
TRBV3-1/TRBV3-2	.	.	TRBJ1-1	CASSPTQGKTEAFF	TGTGCCAGCAGTCCAACCCAGGGCAAAACTGAAGCTTTCTTT
TRBV12-3/TRBV12-4	.	few	TRBJ1-5	CASSLKGHQPQHF	TGTGCCAGCAGTTTAAAGGGGCATCAGCCCCAGCATTTT
TRBV7-9	.	.	TRBJ2-7	CASSFIDLGPYEQYF	TGTGCCAGCAGCTTTATAGACCTGGGGCCCTACGAGCAGTACTTC
TRBV7-9	TRBD1	once	TRBJ2-7	CASSTGDSLSYEQYF	TGTGCCAGCAGCACCGGGGACAGTCTCTCCTACGAGCAGTACTTC
TRBV19	.	.	TRBJ1-5	CASMNVGEVGNQPQHF	TGTGCCAGCATGAACGTAGGGGAAGTTGGCAATCAGCCCCAGCATTTT
TRBV7-2	TRBD2	.	TRBJ2-1	CASSLLGGGNEQFF	TGTGCCAGCAGCTTACTTGGGGGGGGCAATGAGCAGTTCTTC
TRBV4-2	.	once	TRBJ2-3	CASSQEGSGLLTDTQYF	TGTGCCAGCAGCCAAGAGGGGTCCGGACTACTCACAGATACGCAGTATTTT
TRBV19	.	.	TRBJ1-1	CASSIGNLEGTEAFF	TGTGCCAGTAGTATCGGGAATCTGGAGGGCACTGAAGCTTTCTTT
TRBV5-6	TRBD1	.	TRBJ2-1	CASSRDRIYNEQFF	TGTGCCAGCAGTCGGGACAGGATTTACAATGAGCAGTTCTTC
TRBV11-2	.	.	TRBJ1-5	CASSQTGTNQPQHF	TGTGCCAGCAGCCAAACAGGGACCAATCAGCCCCAGCATTTT
TRBV5-6	.	.	TRBJ1-3	CASSFSGSGNTIYF	TGTGCCAGCAGCTTTTCGGGGTCCGGAAACACCATATATTTT
TRBV7-8	.	.	TRBJ1-6	CASSLEGAGPPISPLHF	TGTGCCAGCAGCTTAGAGGGCGCGGGCCCCCCAATTTCACCCCTCCACTTT
TRBV11-2	.	.	TRBJ1-5	CASSSNPTGGGFNQPQHF	TGTGCCAGCAGCTCCAATCCCACGGGGGGGGGCTTCAATCAGCCCCAGCATTTT
TRBV29-1	TRBD2	.	TRBJ2-2	CSVIAGQSNTGELFF	TGCAGCGTTATAGCGGGTCAATCGAACACCGGGGAGCTGTTTTTT